Sequencing of this TCR beta chain was carried out in a study of blood T cells in healthy people across ages. Combining a sample-barcoded 5' primer with a J-beta primer mix, a second PCR ran for about 6 to 12 cycles. MiXCR, applied by TCRdb to the 5' RACE reads, yields one record per CDR3 protein. The table has about 1.5 million distinct CDR3 sequences, less than 45% seen once. The CDR3 loop spans 18 amino acids. J lost 0 bases, V lost 5 bases, and 10 bases had no gene match. Germline lookup yields CDR1 SEHNR and CDR2 FQNEAQ (reference sequence). This sequence was found in a young woman in good health. V usage is TRBV7-9 and J usage is TRBJ2-6; 7 nucleotides line up with TRBD1. The specimen was blood. The CDR3 loop reads CASSAGTVFLSGANVLTF. The CDR3 nucleotides read TGTGCCAGCAGCGCAGGGACAGTCTTTCTCTCTGGGGCCAACGTCCTGACTTTC.